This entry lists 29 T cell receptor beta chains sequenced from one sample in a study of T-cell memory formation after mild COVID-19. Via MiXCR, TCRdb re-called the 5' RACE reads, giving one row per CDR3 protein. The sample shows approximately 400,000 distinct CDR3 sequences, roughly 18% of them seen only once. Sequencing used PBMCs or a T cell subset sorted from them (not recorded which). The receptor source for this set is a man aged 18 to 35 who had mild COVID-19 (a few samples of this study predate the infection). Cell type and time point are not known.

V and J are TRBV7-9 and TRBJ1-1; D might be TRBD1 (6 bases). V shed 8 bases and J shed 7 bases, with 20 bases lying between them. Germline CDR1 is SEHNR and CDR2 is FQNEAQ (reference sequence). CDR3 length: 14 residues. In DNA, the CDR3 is TGTGCCAGCGAACCAGGGGCAGCCGGCGATGAAGCTTTCTTT. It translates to CASEPGAAGDEAFF.

CDR3 DNA sequence: TGTGCCAGCAGCCAAGACTATTTCACCGGGGAGCTGTTTTTT. Translated: CASSQDYFTGELFF. This chain joins TRBV6-2 or TRBV6-3 and TRBJ2-2; a weak D match, TRBD2 (5 bases). The CDR3 spans 14 residues. The germline V and J ends were trimmed by 6 bases and 4 bases, with 12 bases remaining between them. Germline loops: CDR1 MNHEY, CDR2 SVGEGT.

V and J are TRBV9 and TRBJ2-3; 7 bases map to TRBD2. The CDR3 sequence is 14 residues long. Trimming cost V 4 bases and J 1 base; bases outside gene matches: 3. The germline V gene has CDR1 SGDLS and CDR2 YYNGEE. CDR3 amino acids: CASSHSGGTDTQYF. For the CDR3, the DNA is TGTGCCAGCAGCCACAGCGGGGGCACAGATACGCAGTATTTT.

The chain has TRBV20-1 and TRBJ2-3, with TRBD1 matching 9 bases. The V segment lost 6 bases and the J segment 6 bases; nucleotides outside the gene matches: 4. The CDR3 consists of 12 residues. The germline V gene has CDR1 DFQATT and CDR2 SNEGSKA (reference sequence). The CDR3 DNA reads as TGCAGTGCCCGGGACAGGGCGGATACGCAGTATTTT. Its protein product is CSARDRADTQYF.

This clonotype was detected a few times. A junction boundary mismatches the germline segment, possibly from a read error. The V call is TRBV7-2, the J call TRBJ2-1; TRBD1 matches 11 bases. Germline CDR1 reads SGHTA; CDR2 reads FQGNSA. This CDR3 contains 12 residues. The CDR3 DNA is TGTGCCAGCAGCTTAGATGGGACAGGGGGGATCTTC. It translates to CASSLDGTGGIF.

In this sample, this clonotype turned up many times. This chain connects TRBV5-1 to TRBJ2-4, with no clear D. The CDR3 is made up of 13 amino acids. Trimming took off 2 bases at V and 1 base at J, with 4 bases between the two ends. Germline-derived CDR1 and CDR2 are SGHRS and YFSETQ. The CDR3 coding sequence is TGCGCCAGCAGCTTCAGGGCCAAAAACATTCAGTACTTC. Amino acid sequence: CASSFRAKNIQYF.

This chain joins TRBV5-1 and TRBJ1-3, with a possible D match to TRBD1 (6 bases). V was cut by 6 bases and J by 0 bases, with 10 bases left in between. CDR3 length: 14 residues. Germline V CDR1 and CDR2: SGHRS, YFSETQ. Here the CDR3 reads CASKDSRSGNTIYF. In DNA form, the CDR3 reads TGCGCCAGCAAGGACAGCCGCTCTGGAAACACCATATATTTT. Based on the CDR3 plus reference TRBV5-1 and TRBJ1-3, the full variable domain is KAGVTQTPRYLIKTRGQQVTLSCSPISGHRSVSWYQQTPGQGLQFLFEYFSETQRNKGNFPGRFSGRQFSNSRSEMNVSTLELGDSALYLCASKDSRSGNTIYFGEGSWLTVV.

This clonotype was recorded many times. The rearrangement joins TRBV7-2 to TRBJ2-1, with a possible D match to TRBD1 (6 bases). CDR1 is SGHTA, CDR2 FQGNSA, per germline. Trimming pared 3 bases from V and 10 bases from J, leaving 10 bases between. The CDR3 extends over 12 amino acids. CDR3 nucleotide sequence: TGTGCCAGCAGCTTCTGGGGGCGCGAGCAGTTCTTC. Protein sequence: CASSFWGREQFF.

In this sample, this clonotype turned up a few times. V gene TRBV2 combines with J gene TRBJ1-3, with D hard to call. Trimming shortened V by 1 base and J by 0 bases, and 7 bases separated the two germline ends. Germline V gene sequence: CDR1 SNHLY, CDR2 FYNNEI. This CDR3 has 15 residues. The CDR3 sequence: CASSEGGVSGNTIYF. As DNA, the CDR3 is TGTGCCAGCAGTGAAGGGGGAGTCTCTGGAAACACCATATATTTT.

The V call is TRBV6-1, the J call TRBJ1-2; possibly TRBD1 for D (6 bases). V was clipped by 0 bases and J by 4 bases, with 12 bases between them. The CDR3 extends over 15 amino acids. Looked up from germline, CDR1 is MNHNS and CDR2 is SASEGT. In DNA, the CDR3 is TGTGCCAGCAGTGAAGCTGGGGGGGCCGGCTATGGCTACACCTTC. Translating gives CASSEAGGAGYGYTF.

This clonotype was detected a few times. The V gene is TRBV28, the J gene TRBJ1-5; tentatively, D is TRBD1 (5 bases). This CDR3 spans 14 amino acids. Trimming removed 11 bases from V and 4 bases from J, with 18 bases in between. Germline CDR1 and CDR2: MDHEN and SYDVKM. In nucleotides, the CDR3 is TGTGCCTCCCGGGGGGGGAATGCGAATCAGCCCCAGCATTTT. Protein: CASRGGNANQPQHF.

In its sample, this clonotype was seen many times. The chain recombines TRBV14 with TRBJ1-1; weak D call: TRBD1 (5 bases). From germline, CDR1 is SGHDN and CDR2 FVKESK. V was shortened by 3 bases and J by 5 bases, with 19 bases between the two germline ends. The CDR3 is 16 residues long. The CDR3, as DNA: TGTGCCAGCAGCCACCTGATCCGGGACGAGTTTACTGAAGCTTTCTTT. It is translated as CASSHLIRDEFTEAFF.

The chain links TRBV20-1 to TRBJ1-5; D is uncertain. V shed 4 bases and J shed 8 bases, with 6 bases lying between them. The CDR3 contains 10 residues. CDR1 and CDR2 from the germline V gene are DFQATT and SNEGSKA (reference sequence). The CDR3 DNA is TGCAGTGCTATTCCGAAGCCCCAGCATTTT. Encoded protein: CSAIPKPQHF.

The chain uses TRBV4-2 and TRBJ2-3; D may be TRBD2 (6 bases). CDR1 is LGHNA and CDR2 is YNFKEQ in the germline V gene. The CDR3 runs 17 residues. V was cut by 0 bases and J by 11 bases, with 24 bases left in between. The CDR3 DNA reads TGTGCCAGCAGCCAAGACGGACTGGTAGCACCGGGGGAAAAGCAGTATTTT. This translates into CASSQDGLVAPGEKQYF.

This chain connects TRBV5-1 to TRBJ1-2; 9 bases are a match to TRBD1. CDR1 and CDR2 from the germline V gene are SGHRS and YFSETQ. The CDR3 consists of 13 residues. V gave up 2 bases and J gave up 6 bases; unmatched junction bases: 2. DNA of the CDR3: TGCGCCAGCAGCTTCCGGGACAGGGATGGCTACACCTTC. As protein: CASSFRDRDGYTF.

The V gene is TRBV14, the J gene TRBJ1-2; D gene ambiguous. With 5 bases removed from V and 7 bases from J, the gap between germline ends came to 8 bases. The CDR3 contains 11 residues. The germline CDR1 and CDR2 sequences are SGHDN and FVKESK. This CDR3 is CASSATFGYTF. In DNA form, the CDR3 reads TGTGCCAGCAGCGCAACGTTTGGCTACACCTTC.

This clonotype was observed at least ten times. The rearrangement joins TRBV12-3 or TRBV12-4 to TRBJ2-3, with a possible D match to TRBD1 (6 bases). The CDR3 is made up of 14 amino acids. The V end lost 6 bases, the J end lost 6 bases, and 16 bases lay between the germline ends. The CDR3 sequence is CASSATGSFDTQYF. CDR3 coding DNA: TGTGCCAGCAGCGCTACAGGGTCATTTGATACGCAGTATTTT.

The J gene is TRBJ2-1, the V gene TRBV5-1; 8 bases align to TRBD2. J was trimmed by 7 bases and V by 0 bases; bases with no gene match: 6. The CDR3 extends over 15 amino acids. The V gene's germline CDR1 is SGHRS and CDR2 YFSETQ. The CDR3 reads CASSLEIAGRNEQFF. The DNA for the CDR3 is TGCGCCAGCAGCTTGGAGATAGCGGGGCGGAATGAGCAGTTCTTC. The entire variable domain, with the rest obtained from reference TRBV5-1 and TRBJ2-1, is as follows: KAGVTQTPRYLIKTRGQQVTLSCSPISGHRSVSWYQQTPGQGLQFLFEYFSETQRNKGNFPGRFSGRQFSNSRSEMNVSTLELGDSALYLCASSLEIAGRNEQFFGPGTRLTVL.

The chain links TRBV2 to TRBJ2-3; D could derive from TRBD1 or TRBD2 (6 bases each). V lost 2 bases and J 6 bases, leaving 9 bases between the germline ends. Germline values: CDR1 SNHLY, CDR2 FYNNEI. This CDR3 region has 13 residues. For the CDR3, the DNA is TGTGCCAGCAGTGAAAGGGGGGCCGATACGCAGTATTTT. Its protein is CASSERGADTQYF.

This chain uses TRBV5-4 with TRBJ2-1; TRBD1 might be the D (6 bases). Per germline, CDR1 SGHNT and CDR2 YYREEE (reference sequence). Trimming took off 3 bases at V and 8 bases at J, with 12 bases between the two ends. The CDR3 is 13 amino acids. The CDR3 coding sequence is TGTGCCAGCAGCTCCGGACAGTTCGATGAGCAGTTCTTC. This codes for CASSSGQFDEQFF. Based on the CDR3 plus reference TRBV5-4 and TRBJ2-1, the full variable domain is ETGVTQSPTHLIKTRGQQVTLRCSSQSGHNTVSWYQQALGQGPQFIFQYYREEENGRGNFPPRFSGLQFPNYSSELNVNALELDDSALYLCASSSGQFDEQFFGPGTRLTVL.

This chain's CDR3 is CASSLKVNYGYTF. In DNA, the CDR3 is TGCGCCAGCAGCTTGAAGGTGAACTATGGCTACACCTTC. This chain uses TRBV5-1 with TRBJ1-2, with no clear D. The germline V and J ends were trimmed by 1 base and 2 bases, with 6 bases remaining between them. The CDR3 covers 13 residues. The germline CDR1 and CDR2 sequences are SGHRS and YFSETQ.

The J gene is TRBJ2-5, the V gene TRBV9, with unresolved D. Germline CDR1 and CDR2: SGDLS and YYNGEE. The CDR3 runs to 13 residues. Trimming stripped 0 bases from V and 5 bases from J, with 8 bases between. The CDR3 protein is CASSVGRWETQYF. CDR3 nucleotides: TGTGCCAGCAGCGTAGGCAGGTGGGAGACCCAGTACTTC.

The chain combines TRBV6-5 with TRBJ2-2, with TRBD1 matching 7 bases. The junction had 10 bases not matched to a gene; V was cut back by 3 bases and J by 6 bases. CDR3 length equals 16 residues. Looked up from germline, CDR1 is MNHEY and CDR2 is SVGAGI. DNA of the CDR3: TGTGCCAGCAGTTATCGGTCCGGGACAGCGGCCGGGGAGCTGTTTTTT. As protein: CASSYRSGTAAGELFF.

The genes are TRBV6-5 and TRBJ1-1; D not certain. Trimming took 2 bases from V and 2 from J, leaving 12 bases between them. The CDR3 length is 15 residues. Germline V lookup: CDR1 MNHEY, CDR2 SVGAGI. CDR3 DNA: TGTGCCAGCAGTTACGGGTTACGAGCTAACACTGAAGCTTTCTTT. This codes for CASSYGLRANTEAFF.

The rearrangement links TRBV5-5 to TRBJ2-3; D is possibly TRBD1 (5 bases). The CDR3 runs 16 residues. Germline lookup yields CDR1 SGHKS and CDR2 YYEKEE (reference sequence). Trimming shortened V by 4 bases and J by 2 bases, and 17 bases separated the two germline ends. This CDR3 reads CASSPVWQGYTDTQYF. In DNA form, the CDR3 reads TGTGCCAGCAGCCCCGTTTGGCAGGGTTACACAGATACGCAGTATTTT.

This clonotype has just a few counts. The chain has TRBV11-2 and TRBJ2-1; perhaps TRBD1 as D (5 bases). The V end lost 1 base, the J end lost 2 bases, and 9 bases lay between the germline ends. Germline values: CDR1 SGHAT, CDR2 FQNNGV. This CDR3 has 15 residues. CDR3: CASSLGRATYNEQFF. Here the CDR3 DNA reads TGTGCCAGCAGCTTAGGCAGGGCCACCTACAATGAGCAGTTCTTC.

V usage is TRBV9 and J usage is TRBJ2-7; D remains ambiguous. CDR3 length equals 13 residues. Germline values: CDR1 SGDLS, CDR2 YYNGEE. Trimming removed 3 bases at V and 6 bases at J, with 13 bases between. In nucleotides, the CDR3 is TGTGCCAGCAGCGCTCAGACCGTCTCCGAGCAGTACTTC. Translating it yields CASSAQTVSEQYF.

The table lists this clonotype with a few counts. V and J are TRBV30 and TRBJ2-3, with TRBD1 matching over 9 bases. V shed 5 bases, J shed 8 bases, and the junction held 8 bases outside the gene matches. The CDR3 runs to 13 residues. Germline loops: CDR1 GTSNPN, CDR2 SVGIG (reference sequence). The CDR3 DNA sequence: TGTGCCTGGGACAGGGGGAGCCTGGGTACGCAGTATTTT. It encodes CAWDRGSLGTQYF.

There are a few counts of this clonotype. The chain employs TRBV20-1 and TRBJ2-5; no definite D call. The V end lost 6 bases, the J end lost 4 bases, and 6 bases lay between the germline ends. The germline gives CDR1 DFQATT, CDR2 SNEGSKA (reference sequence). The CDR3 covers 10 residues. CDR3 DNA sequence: TGCAGTGCCCCGCGAGAGACCCAGTACTTC. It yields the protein CSAPRETQYF.